A selection of T cell receptor beta chains follows, all from one sample in a study of blood T cell repertoires in COVID-19. Data came from immunoSEQ multiplex PCR; TCRdb stores just in-frame clones and leaves some out. In the table there are about 280,000 clones, 85% of which are singletons. Sample: peripheral blood. The origin of the receptors is a human donor in a cohort sampled during active COVID-19. Both conserved end residues are part of each CDR3. Fields, in order: J gene, D gene, V gene, CDR3 protein. A D gene is named only where the DNA matches it firmly.

TRBJ2-1 | . | TRBV29-1 | CSVEGTGSYNEQFF
TRBJ2-1 | . | TRBV7-3 | CASSLLVSDEQFF
TRBJ2-7 | TRBD2 | TRBV28 | CASSSSGTSGGHEQYF
TRBJ1-2 | TRBD1 | TRBV10-3 | CAIPEGTGELIYGYTF
TRBJ1-3 | . | TRBV18 | CASSPGRGTGNTIYF
TRBJ2-1 | TRBD1 | TRBV12-5 | CASGLGTGQWDEQFF
TRBJ1-5 | TRBD1 | TRBV13 | CASSPGQNQPQHF
TRBJ2-6 | . | TRBV19 | CASNLRSGANVLTF
TRBJ2-7 | TRBD2 | TRBV28 | CASSLTSGAPRPQYF
TRBJ1-1 | . | TRBV5-6 | CASSFARGALYKLNTEAFF
TRBJ2-3 | . | TRBV7-9 | CASSKTGGSDTQYF
TRBJ2-1 | . | TRBV20-1 | CSARVDREQFF
TRBJ2-1 | . | TRBV9 | CASTRGRGSSYNEQFF
TRBJ2-4 | . | TRBV6-5 | CASRAANIQYF
TRBJ2-3 | TRBD2 | TRBV5-4 | CASSYFAGGLGVPHTDTQYF
TRBJ2-5 | TRBD2 | TRBV5-6 | CASSLAGGVGETQYF
TRBJ2-3 | TRBD2 | TRBV4-3 | CASSLVAGPTDTQYF
TRBJ2-7 | TRBD2 | TRBV28 | CASSSSGTSGIYEQYF
TRBJ2-3 | TRBD2 | TRBV19 | CASSVGTSRQLDTQYF
TRBJ1-4 | TRBD1 | TRBV19 | CASSIPPGTVGEKLFF
TRBJ1-3 | TRBD1 | TRBV28 | CASSRQGARNTIYF
TRBJ1-1 | . | TRBV18 | CASSPGYRNTEAFF
TRBJ1-4 | . | TRBV7-9 | CASSLTAGANEKLFF
TRBJ1-3 | . | TRBV27 | CASSAGRGQGNTIYF
TRBJ2-5 | TRBD1 | TRBV10-1 | CASSAGRGRETQYF
TRBJ1-5 | TRBD1 | TRBV10-3 | CAINDRDNQPQHF
TRBJ2-5 | . | TRBV5-1 | CASSSSGYGQYF
TRBJ2-1 | TRBD2 | TRBV28 | CASSQPGLAGAYNEQFF